The 23 T cell receptor beta chains given below trace back to one sample, sequenced in a study of T cell repertoires in cytomegalovirus infection. Via MiXCR, TCRdb re-called the reads, giving one row per CDR3 protein. This sample has 310,000 or so distinct CDR3 sequences, with approximately 10% found just once. Source material: PBMCs. These receptors were taken from a human donor in good health (CMV status not recorded). Some clones in this sample may be carry-over from other donors' samples.

This clonotype was seen at least ten times. V usage is TRBV20-1 and J usage is TRBJ1-5; possibly TRBD1 for D (5 bases). The CDR3 spans 14 residues. Germline assignment: CDR1 DFQATT and CDR2 SNEGSKA (reference sequence). Between the trimmed V and J ends, which lost 5 bases and 0 bases, there was a span of 11 bases. DNA for the CDR3: TGCAGTGCTGGGGGAAGGGGTAGCAATCAGCCCCAGCATTTT. This codes for CSAGGRGSNQPQHF.

This sequence joins TRBV2 and TRBJ2-2; 7 bases fit TRBD1. Trimming took 7 bases from V and 7 from J; bases not matched to a gene: 9. The CDR3 runs 14 residues. Germline V gene sequence: CDR1 SNHLY, CDR2 FYNNEI. The CDR3 is CASTNRQGIGELFF. The CDR3 nucleotides are TGTGCCAGCACGAACCGACAGGGAATCGGGGAGCTGTTTTTT.

This clonotype occurred once. The V call is TRBV5-1, the J call TRBJ1-1; weak D call: TRBD1 (5 bases). Germline lookup yields CDR1 SGHRS and CDR2 YFSETQ. This CDR3 region has 13 residues. The V end was cut by 4 bases, the J end by 3 bases, with 10 bases between. The CDR3 protein is CASSRQSYTEAFF. The CDR3 DNA reads as TGCGCCAGCAGCCGACAGAGTTACACTGAAGCTTTCTTT.

The table lists this clonotype with many counts. The rearrangement uses TRBV20-1 and TRBJ2-1, with D possibly matching TRBD2 (6 bases). Trimming shortened V by 1 base and J by 4 bases, and 11 bases separated the two germline ends. This CDR3 contains 14 residues. Germline V CDR1 and CDR2: DFQATT, SNEGSKA (reference sequence). The DNA for the CDR3 is TGCAGTGCTAGAGCCGGGACTGGTTACAATGAGCAGTTCTTC. The encoded protein is CSARAGTGYNEQFF.

The sample holds many counts of this clonotype. The rearrangement uses TRBV7-2 and TRBJ2-3; TRBD1 matches 8 bases. The germline V gene has CDR1 SGHTA and CDR2 FQGNSA. There are 16 residues in the CDR3. V was pared by 5 bases and J by 2 bases, with 9 bases of the junction left unmatched. The CDR3 loop is CASSLRQGRPTDTQYF. The CDR3 DNA reads TGTGCCAGCAGCCTACGACAGGGGCGCCCCACAGATACGCAGTATTTT.

At least ten counts were recorded for this clonotype. The chain is built from TRBV20-1 and TRBJ2-3, with TRBD2 matching 9 bases. Trimming cost V 4 bases and J 6 bases; bases outside gene matches: 11. Germline CDR1 is DFQATT and CDR2 is SNEGSKA (reference sequence). CDR3 length: 15 amino acids. The CDR3 DNA sequence: TGCAGTGCTACGGCCGGGACTAGCTTTTCGGATACGCAGTATTTT. Encoded protein: CSATAGTSFSDTQYF.

This clonotype was seen many times. For the CDR3, the DNA is TGTGCCAGCAGTCCCGGGACAGGGGGTCCAGAGACCCAGTACTTC. Translating it yields CASSPGTGGPETQYF. The gene calls are TRBV25-1 and TRBJ2-5, with TRBD1 matching over 11 bases. V trimming: 5 bases; J trimming: 4 bases; junction bases outside the gene matches: 6. Per the germline V gene, CDR1 is MGHDK and CDR2 is SYGVNS. CDR3 length equals 15 residues.

There are many counts of this clonotype. The CDR3 DNA is TGTGCCAGCAGCGAGACAGTGGGGTATGGCTACACCTTC. Residues: CASSETVGYGYTF. The V call is TRBV5-6, the J call TRBJ1-2, with a weak D call TRBD1 (5 bases). The CDR3 is 13 residues long. Germline CDR1 SGHDT, CDR2 YYEEEE. Trimming shortened V by 4 bases and J by 5 bases, and 12 bases separated the two germline ends.

This clonotype was counted once. The chain employs TRBV20-1 and TRBJ2-2; the D gene could be TRBD1 or TRBD2 (6 bases each). CDR3 length equals 16 residues. Germline CDR1 reads DFQATT; CDR2 reads SNEGSKA (reference sequence). The ends were cut back, 3 bases at V and 3 bases at J, with 17 bases in the middle. The CDR3 bases are TGCAGTGCTAGGATCGTAGAAAGGGGGGACACCGGGGAGCTGTTTTTT. Residues: CSARIVERGDTGELFF.

This clonotype was detected only a few times. The chain joins TRBV20-1 to TRBJ1-2; the match to TRBD1 covers 9 bases. Trimming took 0 bases from V and 4 from J; bases not matched to a gene: 6. The germline CDR1 and CDR2 sequences are DFQATT and SNEGSKA (reference sequence). The CDR3 consists of 15 residues. CDR3 loop: CSARDPGTGFYGYTF. The CDR3 DNA follows: TGCAGTGCTAGAGACCCCGGGACAGGGTTCTATGGCTACACCTTC.

This clonotype was found many times. The CDR3 DNA reads TGTGCCAGCAGCTTGCGATGGGTTGACAGATACAATGAGCAGTTCTTC. Translating gives CASSLRWVDRYNEQFF. This chain uses TRBV5-6 with TRBJ2-1; perhaps TRBD1 as D (5 bases). The germline V gene has CDR1 SGHDT and CDR2 YYEEEE. Trimming pared 1 base from V and 4 bases from J, leaving 15 bases between. The CDR3 sequence is 16 residues long.

This clonotype was detected only a few times. The chain is built from TRBV4-1 and TRBJ1-5; no reliable D call. V was trimmed by 0 bases and J by 3 bases, leaving 15 bases between them. The CDR3 has 17 amino acids. CDR1 and CDR2 from the germline V gene are MGHRA and YSYEKL. CDR3 sequence (DNA): TGCGCCAGCAGCCAAGATCGGGGAGGGTCATTCAATCAGCCCCAGCATTTT. This encodes CASSQDRGGSFNQPQHF.

This clonotype was picked up many times. This sequence joins TRBV10-3 and TRBJ2-1, with 10 positions matching TRBD2. Per the germline V gene, CDR1 is ENHRY and CDR2 is SYGVKD. The V gene end was trimmed by 10 bases and the J gene end by 5 bases; junction bases not matched to a gene: 8. The CDR3 has 14 residues. CDR3 protein: CASIPGLANNEQFF. The CDR3 nucleotides are TGTGCCAGCATCCCGGGACTAGCGAACAATGAGCAGTTCTTC.

This clonotype was observed many times. V gene TRBV5-4 combines with J gene TRBJ2-3; D might be TRBD1 or TRBD2, each matching 7 bases. Germline loops: CDR1 SGHNT, CDR2 YYREEE (reference sequence). The length of the CDR3 is 14 residues. Trimming cost V 4 bases and J 5 bases, with 14 bases left between them. The CDR3 protein is CASSLDREGDTQYF. CDR3 DNA sequence: TGTGCCAGCAGCCTTGACAGGGAGGGAGATACGCAGTATTTT.

The sample holds many counts of this clonotype. This chain uses TRBV19 with TRBJ2-7; D gene unclear. The germline CDR1 and CDR2 sequences are LNHDA and SQIVND (reference sequence). The CDR3 runs 13 residues. Trimming removed 4 bases at V and 3 bases at J, with 10 bases between. Here the CDR3 DNA reads TGTGCCAGTAGTAGTGCGGCGGACTACGAGCAGTACTTC. Translated, it gives CASSSAADYEQYF.

This clonotype was picked up many times. The chain recombines TRBV5-6 with TRBJ2-6; D is unclear. This CDR3 is 17 amino acids long. From germline, CDR1 is SGHDT and CDR2 YYEEEE. The V gene lost 0 bases and the J gene lost 0 bases, with 10 bases spanning the gap. The CDR3 region is CASSLVRRSSGANVLTF. The CDR3 bases are TGTGCCAGCAGCTTGGTTCGCCGAAGCTCTGGGGCCAACGTCCTGACTTTC.

This clonotype was observed a few times. The V call is TRBV20-1, the J call TRBJ2-3; 7 bases map to TRBD2. The CDR3 covers 11 residues. Germline CDR1 DFQATT, CDR2 SNEGSKA (reference sequence). V shed 5 bases, J shed 4 bases, and the junction held 0 bases outside the gene matches. The CDR3 coding sequence is TGCAGTGCTCTAGCGGCAGATACGCAGTATTTT. Translating gives CSALAADTQYF.

The chain combines TRBV20-1 with TRBJ2-7; D possibly corresponds to TRBD2 (6 bases). V dropped 1 base and J dropped 6 bases, with 13 bases sitting between them. The CDR3 totals 13 residues. Germline V gene lookup returns CDR1 DFQATT and CDR2 SNEGSKA (reference sequence). CDR3 protein: CSARAGGDPEQYV. The CDR3 region has the DNA TGCAGTGCTAGAGCTGGAGGGGACCCCGAGCAGTACGTC.

This clonotype has at least ten counts. The chain has TRBV5-6 and TRBJ2-1; tentative D call: TRBD1 (6 bases). This CDR3 is built from 15 residues. CDR1 SGHDT and CDR2 YYEEEE come from the germline V gene. V was trimmed by 2 bases and J by 8 bases, leaving 17 bases between them. The CDR3 coding sequence is TGTGCCAGCAGCTTTAGGGTCCAGGGGACCGATGAGCAGTTCTTC. This encodes CASSFRVQGTDEQFF.

Ten or more counts support this clonotype. The rearrangement joins TRBV12-3 or TRBV12-4 to TRBJ2-4; weak D call: TRBD2 (6 bases). The CDR3 runs 15 residues. Deletions cut 7 bases from V and 0 bases from J, with 13 bases between. This chain's CDR3 is CASTVKGLAKNIQYF. The CDR3 DNA is TGTGCCAGCACGGTGAAGGGACTAGCCAAAAACATTCAGTACTTC.

This clonotype was recorded many times. The chain couples TRBV15 to TRBJ2-5; D may match TRBD1 or TRBD2 (5 bases each). CDR3 length: 16 residues. Trimming cost V 0 bases and J 3 bases, with 14 bases left between them. CDR1 and CDR2 from the germline V gene are LNHNV and YYDKDF (reference sequence). Here the CDR3 reads CATSRDHPGTKETQYF. The CDR3 bases are TGTGCCACCAGCAGAGATCACCCAGGGACGAAAGAGACCCAGTACTTC.

As for this clonotype: This may be a read error: a much more frequent sequence differs by one nucleotide. The V gene is TRBV28, the J gene TRBJ1-2; D is unresolved. The CDR3 loop spans 14 amino acids. Germline V gene lookup returns CDR1 MDHEN and CDR2 SYDVKM. The CDR3 here is CVSSPDPGGYGYTF. The CDR3 coding sequence is TGTGTCAGCAGTCCCGATCCAGGAGGCTATGGCTACACCTTC.

This clonotype was seen ten or more times. The J gene is TRBJ2-3, the V gene TRBV20-1; D unclear. V lost 0 bases and J lost 0, with 10 bases in between. Germline V lookup: CDR1 DFQATT, CDR2 SNEGSKA (reference sequence). The CDR3 has 15 residues. The CDR3 sequence: CSARDPASSTDTQYF. Here the CDR3 DNA reads TGCAGTGCTAGAGATCCCGCTTCTAGCACAGATACGCAGTATTTT.